This T cell receptor (beta chain) was identified in a study of identical twins. Findings and limits, study-wide: The presence of invariant MAIT and iNKT cells could partly confound analyses of zero-insertion sequences.

One entry per CDR3 protein results from TCRdb running MiXCR on the 5' RACE reads. Of nearly 650,000 distinct CDR3 sequences in the sample, 7% to 7.5% were seen once. Worth noting for this clonotype: What it binds is not known.

Germline CDR1 reads SEHNR; CDR2 reads FQNEAQ (reference sequence). The length of the CDR3 is 15 residues. The V and J ends lost 4 bases and 4 bases, in that order; junction bases with no gene match: 6. These data were also filed under a second study, of yellow fever vaccine responses in identical twins.

The sequence was obtained from a woman aged 18-35 years in good health. The V call is TRBV7-9, the J call TRBJ2-1, with TRBD1 matching 8 bases. The sequenced sample consisted of PBMCs. Here the CDR3 reads CASSYDRGPYNEQFF. The CDR3, as DNA: TGTGCCAGCAGCTACGACAGGGGCCCTTACAATGAGCAGTTCTTC.